These T cell receptor beta chains were read from a single sample in a study of CD8+ T cells in alopecia areata. Some clones are missing from TCRdb's copy, which holds only in-frame ones; the method was immunoSEQ multiplex PCR. Of approximately 13,000 clones listed, approximately 61% were seen once; the top ten hold around 9.9%. The starting material was skin, obtained at week 0. The receptors derive from a human donor with alopecia areata. Both conserved end residues are trimmed from each CDR3. Each record gives: V gene, CDR3 protein.

v_call: TRBV7-9; cdr3_aa: ASSTPGLANTGELF
v_call: TRBV7-9; cdr3_aa: ASSFRGRVMNTEAF
v_call: TRBV29-1; cdr3_aa: SGTDRLNTEAF
v_call: TRBV28; cdr3_aa: ASRRDTLEAF
v_call: TRBV7-9; cdr3_aa: ASSLAPIKTQH
v_call: TRBV6-5; cdr3_aa: ASSYKETYYEQY
v_call: TRBV5-1; cdr3_aa: ASSLDGGLRTQY
v_call: TRBV6-5; cdr3_aa: ATQAGELF
v_call: TRBV28; cdr3_aa: ASSRYGRNTDTQY
v_call: TRBV5-1; cdr3_aa: ASSLAIGDGIGTEAF
v_call: TRBV28; cdr3_aa: ASCQGGVKPQH
v_call: TRBV28; cdr3_aa: ASSLRLADYNSPLH
v_call: TRBV20-1; cdr3_aa: SARVGNTIY
v_call: TRBV7-6; cdr3_aa: ASSPRERGGRGRYNEQF
v_call: TRBV2; cdr3_aa: ASIVGHGPGELF
v_call: TRBV7-2; cdr3_aa: ASSPRPSRFSNEQF
v_call: TRBV5-1; cdr3_aa: ASSSGTDGAGELF
v_call: TRBV30; cdr3_aa: AWGGRGGQETQY
v_call: TRBV4-3; cdr3_aa: ASSQSPAVEALRGVNTEAF
v_call: TRBV6-5; cdr3_aa: ASSPGTFYEQY
v_call: TRBV21-1; cdr3_aa: ASPRRTGPYLRSLENTEAF
v_call: TRBV5-1; cdr3_aa: ASSWEQGSVYGYT
v_call: TRBV7-8; cdr3_aa: ASSLATANTEAF
v_call: TRBV7-9; cdr3_aa: ASSLGGGGNYGYT
v_call: TRBV28; cdr3_aa: ASSLTVPQGLMNTEAF
v_call: TRBV5-1; cdr3_aa: ASSMTGGYQPQH
v_call: TRBV7-2; cdr3_aa: ASSLSEDTQY
v_call: TRBV28; cdr3_aa: ASSSGNYNEQF
v_call: TRBV7-6; cdr3_aa: ASSPGQGAYEQY
v_call: TRBV30; cdr3_aa: AWSVPGDLGSEAF
v_call: TRBV5-4; cdr3_aa: ASIEGSTDTQY
v_call: TRBV7-9; cdr3_aa: ASSPWTYNEQF
v_call: TRBV28; cdr3_aa: ASRPTGSPGAF
v_call: TRBV10-3; cdr3_aa: AIRDSNEQF
v_call: TRBV7-2; cdr3_aa: ASSLSLGETQY
v_call: TRBV10-3; cdr3_aa: AISEGLAGASIQY
v_call: TRBV29-1; cdr3_aa: SVMLTVMNTEAF
v_call: TRBV5-1; cdr3_aa: ASSAWTSGSGANVLT
v_call: TRBV2; cdr3_aa: ASIGGDPDSSRGSYEQY